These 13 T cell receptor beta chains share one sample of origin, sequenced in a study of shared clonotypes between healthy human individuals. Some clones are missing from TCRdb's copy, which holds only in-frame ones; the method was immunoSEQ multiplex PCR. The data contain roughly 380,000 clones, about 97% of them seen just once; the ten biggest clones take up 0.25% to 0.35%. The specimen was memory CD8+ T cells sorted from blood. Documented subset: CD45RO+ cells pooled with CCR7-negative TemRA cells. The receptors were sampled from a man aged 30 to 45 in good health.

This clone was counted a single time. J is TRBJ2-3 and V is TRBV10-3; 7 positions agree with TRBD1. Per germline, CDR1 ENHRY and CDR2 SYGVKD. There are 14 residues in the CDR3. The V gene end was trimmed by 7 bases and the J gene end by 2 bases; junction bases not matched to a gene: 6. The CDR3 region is CAINRDSFTDTQYF. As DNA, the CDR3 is TGTGCCATCAACCGGGACAGCTTCACAGATACGCAGTATTTT.

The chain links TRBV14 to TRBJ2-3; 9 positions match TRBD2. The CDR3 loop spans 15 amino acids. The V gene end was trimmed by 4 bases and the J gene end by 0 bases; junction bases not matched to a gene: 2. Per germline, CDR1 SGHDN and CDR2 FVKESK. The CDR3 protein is CASSLAGASTDTQYF. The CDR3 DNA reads TGTGCCAGCAGCCTAGCGGGAGCGAGCACAGATACGCAGTATTTT.

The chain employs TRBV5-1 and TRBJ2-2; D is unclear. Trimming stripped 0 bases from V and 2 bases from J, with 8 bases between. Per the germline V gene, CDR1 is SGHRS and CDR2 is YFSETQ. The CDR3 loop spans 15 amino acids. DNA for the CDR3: TGCGCCAGCAGCTTGGCCGTAGTCAACACCGGGGAGCTGTTTTTT. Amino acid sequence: CASSLAVVNTGELFF.

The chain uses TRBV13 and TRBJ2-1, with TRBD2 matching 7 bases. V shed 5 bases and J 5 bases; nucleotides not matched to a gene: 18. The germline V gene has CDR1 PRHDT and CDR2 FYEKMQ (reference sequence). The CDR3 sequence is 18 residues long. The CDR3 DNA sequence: TGTGCCAGCAGCGATAGAGAAACGGGAGGACACCCCGACAATGAGCAGTTCTTC. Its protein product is CASSDRETGGHPDNEQFF.

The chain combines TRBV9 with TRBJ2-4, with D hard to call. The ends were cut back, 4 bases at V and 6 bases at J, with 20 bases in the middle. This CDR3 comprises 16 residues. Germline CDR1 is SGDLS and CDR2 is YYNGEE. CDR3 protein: CASSPQEIVPLNIQYF. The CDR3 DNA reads TGTGCCAGCAGCCCCCAAGAGATAGTACCACTAAACATTCAGTACTTC.

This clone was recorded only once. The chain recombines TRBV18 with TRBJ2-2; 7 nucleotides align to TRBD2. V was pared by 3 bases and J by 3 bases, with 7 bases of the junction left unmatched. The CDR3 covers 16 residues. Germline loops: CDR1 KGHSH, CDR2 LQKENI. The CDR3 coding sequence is TGTGCCAGCTCACCTTGGGCGGGAGTGGACACCGGGGAGCTGTTTTTT. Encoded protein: CASSPWAGVDTGELFF.

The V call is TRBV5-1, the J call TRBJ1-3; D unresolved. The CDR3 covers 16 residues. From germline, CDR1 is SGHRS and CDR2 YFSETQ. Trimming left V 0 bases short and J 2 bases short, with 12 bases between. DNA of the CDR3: TGCGCCAGCAGCTTGGAGGAGGGCCAAGCTGGAAACACCATATATTTT. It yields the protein CASSLEEGQAGNTIYF.

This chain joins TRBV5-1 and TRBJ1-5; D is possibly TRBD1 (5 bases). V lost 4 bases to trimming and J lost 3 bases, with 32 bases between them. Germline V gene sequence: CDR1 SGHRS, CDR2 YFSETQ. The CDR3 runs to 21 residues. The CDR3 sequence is CASSRPTAGRVYLGPNQPQHF. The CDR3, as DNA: TGCGCCAGCAGCCGACCTACGGCAGGGCGAGTCTACCTGGGTCCCAATCAGCCCCAGCATTTT.

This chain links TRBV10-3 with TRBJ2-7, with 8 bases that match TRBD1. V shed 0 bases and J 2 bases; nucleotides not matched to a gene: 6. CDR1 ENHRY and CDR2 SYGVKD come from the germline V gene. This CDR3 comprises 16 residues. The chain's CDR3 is CAISESMGQEPYEQYF. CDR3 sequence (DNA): TGTGCCATCAGTGAGTCGATGGGACAGGAGCCCTACGAGCAGTACTTC.

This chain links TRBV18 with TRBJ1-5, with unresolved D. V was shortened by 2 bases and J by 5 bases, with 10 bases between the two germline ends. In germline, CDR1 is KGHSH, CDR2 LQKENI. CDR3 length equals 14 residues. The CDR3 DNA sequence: TGTGCCAGCTCACCAGGGTTGGGCGATCAGCCCCAGCATTTT. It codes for CASSPGLGDQPQHF.

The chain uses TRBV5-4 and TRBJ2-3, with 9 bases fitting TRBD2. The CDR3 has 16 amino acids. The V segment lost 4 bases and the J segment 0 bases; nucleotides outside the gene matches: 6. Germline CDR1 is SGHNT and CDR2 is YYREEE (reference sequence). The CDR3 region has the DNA TGTGCCAGCAGCGGACCGACTAGCGGAAGCACAGATACGCAGTATTTT. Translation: CASSGPTSGSTDTQYF.

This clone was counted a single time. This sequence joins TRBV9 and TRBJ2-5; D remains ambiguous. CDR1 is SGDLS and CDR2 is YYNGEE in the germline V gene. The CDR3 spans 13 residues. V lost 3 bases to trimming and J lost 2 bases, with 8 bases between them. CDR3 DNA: TGTGCCAGCAGCGAAGGCAGGCAAGAGACCCAGTACTTC. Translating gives CASSEGRQETQYF.

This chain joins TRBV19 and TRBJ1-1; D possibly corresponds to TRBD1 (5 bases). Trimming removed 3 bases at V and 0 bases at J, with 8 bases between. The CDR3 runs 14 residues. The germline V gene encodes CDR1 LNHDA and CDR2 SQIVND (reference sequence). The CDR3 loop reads CASSIDSMNTEAFF. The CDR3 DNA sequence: TGTGCCAGTAGTATTGACAGTATGAACACTGAAGCTTTCTTT.